The source of this TCR beta chain is a study of regulatory T cells in long-lasting Graves disease. Findings and caveats of the study: Thyroid tissue was not studied; only peripheral blood was.

The time point is: newly diagnosed GD, antithyroid drugs for less than 3 months. TCR sequences were obtained from RNA taken from PBMCs. The sample holds many counts of this clonotype. Its antigen is still unknown. Construction of TCR beta libraries relied on iRepertoire HTBI primers and on Arm-PCR targeting CDR3 regions. MiXCR, applied by TCRdb to the multiplex PCR reads, yields one record per CDR3 protein. The repertoire has around 470,000 distinct CDR3 sequences, 12% to 15% of them found once; the top ten carry over 15%. CDR3 size: 15 residues. Germline V gives CDR1 SGHNT, CDR2 YYREEE (reference sequence). V was shortened by 0 bases and J by 5 bases, with 14 bases between the two germline ends. The same sample was also studied in work on T cells in Graves' hyperthyroidism and ophthalmopathy. That source reports: A set of HTBI primers served as the primers for a first-round RT-PCR of the TCR CDR3. Ophthalmopathy got predicted by the model a median about six months before its onset.

The gene calls are TRBV5-4 and TRBJ2-5; D perhaps matches TRBD2 (6 bases). This TCR came from a woman between 50 and 59 years old with Graves disease. This sample comprised peripheral blood mononuclear cells (PBMCs), obtained at new diagnosis, from a patient treated with antithyroid drugs. CDR3 residues: CASSLGLGLIETQYF. CDR3 nucleotides: TGTGCCAGCAGCTTGGGACTAGGACTGATTGAGACCCAGTACTTC.